This note documents a single T cell receptor (beta chain) sequence. What antigen it recognizes has not been identified. It has no much larger one-base neighbor in the sample; base qualities were not kept. The data derive from a study of radiation and T cells in renal cell carcinoma (dated by TCRdb to the early 2020s). A note on the overall study: In total, more than 50 samples underwent TCR beta sequencing: about 26 tumors plus 27 peripheral blood samples. The final blood draw took place at 4 weeks after radiation, the same time as nephrectomy. Across all 50 or so samples, under 5,000,000 unique CDR3 nucleotide sequences, encoding 2,658,974 unique CDR3 amino acid sequences, were identified. What the authors observed across the whole study: Effects of radiation dose or scheduling on the TCR repertoire could not be addressed with the single-armed trial design. In blood, the top tumor clonotypes increased from baseline to 2 weeks after radiation and then shrank by 4 weeks, which suggests a temporary expansion of tumor-resident clones. Changes in the blood repertoire were not tracked past 4 weeks after treatment. Because pretreatment tumor biopsies were not available, the baseline intratumoral presence of clonotypes could not be determined.

The immunoSEQ kit was used, according to the manufacturer's recommendations, to generate TCR beta libraries from genomic DNA. To prepare the libraries, a first multiplex PCR with proprietary primers was run, followed by a second PCR that added unique barcodes, and a bead cleanup was done after each round. Each sample batch included a kit-provided positive control reaction and a negative control reaction. The final libraries were assessed on an Agilent 4200 TapeStation D1000 ScreenTape, pooled by volume, and quantified by qPCR. Sequencing was performed on an Illumina NextSeq500 with a MidOutput 150-cycle cartridge, and 156 Read1 and 15 Index1 cycles were run with kit custom primers. The pooled library was loaded at 0.9 to 1 pM, with a roughly 20% PhiX control spiked in. Per the authors' processing: Vendor-processed data were analyzed in R, with a clonotype defined as all T cells sharing the same CDR3 nucleotide sequence. In the clone abundance analyses, frequencies in each sample were normalized to that sample's 10,000 most abundant clones. Public T cell clones, averaging fewer than five per sample, were removed before analysis. An abundance difference of at least 32-fold between compartments was the criterion for calling clonotypes tumor-enriched or baseline blood-enriched. A beta-binomial differential abundance model was used to identify clonotypes that expanded or contracted between blood time points. Tumor-blood repertoire similarity was measured with the Baroni-Urbani and Buser coefficient, and group comparisons used two-tailed Wilcoxon tests in R. In TCRdb, the immuneACCESS table is reduced to in-frame sequences with V and J assigned. These tables do not hold every clone; where another copy was compared, an unresolved V gene accounts for under half, and the others remain unexplained. For V, J and clone size, that table is used; D and trimming come from the DNA. Recorded for this sample are around 170,000 clones; roughly 90% of them occurred a single time. The ten biggest clones cover approximately 10% of the sample.

Per the publication, the time point label means: blood 4 weeks post-SBRT, at nephrectomy. The treatment or condition label, read with the paper, signifies: 15 Gy SBRT to primary tumor, nephrectomy 4 weeks later. The samples were drawn from a clinical trial, where primary renal cell carcinomas were treated with 15 Gy of stereotactic body radiation therapy and then removed by nephrectomy 4 weeks afterward. Serial peripheral blood from radiation-treated patients was sampled at baseline, 2 weeks and 4 weeks after SBRT to track tumor-enriched clonotypes. Renal cell carcinoma with clear cell pathology was present in all patients. Genomic DNA for TCR sequencing was prepared using the QIAamp DNA Blood Mini Kit (Qiagen). The analyses included just those samples that passed every quality control check. Its CDR3 holds 16 amino acids, cysteine through phenylalanine. The only DNA kept is the CDR3, 48 bases in frame from the first base. V lost 7 bases and J lost 5 bases, and the count of bases not matched to a germline gene is 14. CDR1 and CDR2 are read off the germline V gene as SGDLS and YYNGEE.

This sequence originates from a woman in her forties or fifties with renal cell carcinoma. The chain couples TRBV9 to TRBJ1-1, and 10 junction bases match TRBD1. The source was blood, collected from a patient whose treatment included radiotherapy and nephrectomy. The nucleotides read TGTGCCAGCTCCCCGACCGGGACAGGGGTAGTAACTGAAGCTTTCTTT. This sequence encodes CASSPTGTGVVTEAFF.